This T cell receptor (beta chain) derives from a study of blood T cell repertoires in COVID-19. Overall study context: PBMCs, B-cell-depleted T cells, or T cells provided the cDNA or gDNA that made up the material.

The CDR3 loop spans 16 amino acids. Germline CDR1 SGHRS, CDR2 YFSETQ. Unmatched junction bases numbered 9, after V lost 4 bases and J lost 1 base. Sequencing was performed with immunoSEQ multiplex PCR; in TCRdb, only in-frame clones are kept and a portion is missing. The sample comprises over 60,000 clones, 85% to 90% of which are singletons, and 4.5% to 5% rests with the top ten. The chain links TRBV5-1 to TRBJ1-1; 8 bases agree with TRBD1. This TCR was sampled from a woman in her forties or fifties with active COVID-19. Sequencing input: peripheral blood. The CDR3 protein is CASSQPGQATNTEAFF. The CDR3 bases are TGCGCCAGCAGCCAACCGGGACAGGCGACGAACACTGAAGCTTTCTTT.